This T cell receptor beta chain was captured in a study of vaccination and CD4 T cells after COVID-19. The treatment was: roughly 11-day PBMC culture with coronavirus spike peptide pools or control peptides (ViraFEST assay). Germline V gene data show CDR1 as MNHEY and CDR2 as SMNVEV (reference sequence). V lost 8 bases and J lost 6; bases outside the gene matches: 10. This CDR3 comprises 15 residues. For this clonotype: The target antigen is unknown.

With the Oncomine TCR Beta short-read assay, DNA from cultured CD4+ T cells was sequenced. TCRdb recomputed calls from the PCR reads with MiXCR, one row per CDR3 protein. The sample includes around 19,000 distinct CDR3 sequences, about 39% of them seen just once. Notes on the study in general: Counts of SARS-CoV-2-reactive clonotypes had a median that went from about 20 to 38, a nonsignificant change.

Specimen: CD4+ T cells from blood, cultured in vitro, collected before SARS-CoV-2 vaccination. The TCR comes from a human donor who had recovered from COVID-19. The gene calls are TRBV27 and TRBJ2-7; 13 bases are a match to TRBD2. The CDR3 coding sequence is TGTGCCAGCGCCGAGACTAGCGGGGGGCTCGGCGAGCAGTACTTC. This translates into CASAETSGGLGEQYF.